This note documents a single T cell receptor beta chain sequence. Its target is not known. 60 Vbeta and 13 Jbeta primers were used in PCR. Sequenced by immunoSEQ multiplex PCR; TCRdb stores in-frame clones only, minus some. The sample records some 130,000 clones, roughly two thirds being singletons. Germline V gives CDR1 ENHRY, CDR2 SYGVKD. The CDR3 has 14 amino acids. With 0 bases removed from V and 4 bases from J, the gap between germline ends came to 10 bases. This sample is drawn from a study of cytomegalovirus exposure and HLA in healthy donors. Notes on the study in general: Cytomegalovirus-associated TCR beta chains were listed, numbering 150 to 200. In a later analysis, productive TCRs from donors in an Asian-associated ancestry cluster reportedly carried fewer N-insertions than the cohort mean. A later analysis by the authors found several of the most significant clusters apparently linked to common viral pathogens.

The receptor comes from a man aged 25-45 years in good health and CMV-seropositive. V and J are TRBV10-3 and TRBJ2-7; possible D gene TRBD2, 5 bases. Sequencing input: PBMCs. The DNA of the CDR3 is TGTGCCATCAGTGAGTCCCGGGGTGGGTACGAGCAGTACTTC. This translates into CAISESRGGYEQYF.